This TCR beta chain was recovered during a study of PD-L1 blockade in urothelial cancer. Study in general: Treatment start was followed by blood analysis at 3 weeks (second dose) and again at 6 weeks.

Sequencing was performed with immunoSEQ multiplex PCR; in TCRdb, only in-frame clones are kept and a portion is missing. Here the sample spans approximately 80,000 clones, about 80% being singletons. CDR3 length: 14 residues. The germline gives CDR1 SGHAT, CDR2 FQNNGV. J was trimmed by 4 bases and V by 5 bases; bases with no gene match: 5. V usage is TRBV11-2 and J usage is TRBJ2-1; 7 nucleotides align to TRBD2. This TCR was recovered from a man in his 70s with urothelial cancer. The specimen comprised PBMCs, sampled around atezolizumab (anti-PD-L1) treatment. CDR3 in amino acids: CASSRGDHYNEQFF. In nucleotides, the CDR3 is TGTGCCAGCAGCCGGGGGGACCATTACAATGAGCAGTTCTTC.